These 23 T cell receptor beta chains came from one sample sequenced in a study of technical replicates of blood from a handful of donors. The repertoire was sequenced with immunoSEQ multiplex PCR; TCRdb's copy has only in-frame clones and lacks some. The sample has 55,000 to 75,000 clones; about 95% are singletons. The sequenced sample was PBMCs. The receptors shown here come from a human donor in good health. Some clones in this sample may be carry-over from other donors' samples.

The chain uses TRBV6-1 and TRBJ1-1; D gene unclear. Trimming removed 3 bases at V and 4 bases at J, with 9 bases between. The CDR3 is made up of 13 amino acids. The germline V gene encodes CDR1 MNHNS and CDR2 SASEGT. The CDR3 here is CASSDRGGTEAFF. CDR3 in DNA: TGTGCCAGCAGTGATCGGGGAGGCACTGAAGCTTTCTTT.

The chain uses TRBV5-4 and TRBJ2-1, with 10 bases aligning to TRBD2. Germline V gene data show CDR1 as SGHNT and CDR2 as YYREEE (reference sequence). The CDR3 is made up of 15 amino acids. J gave up 5 bases and V 5 bases, and 7 bases lay outside the gene matches. CDR3 nucleotides: TGTGCCAGCAGATCGCCGGGACTAGCGAACAATGAGCAGTTCTTC. Residues: CASRSPGLANNEQFF.

Only a few counts were recorded for this clone. The chain recombines TRBV5-1 with TRBJ1-2, with 9 bases identical to TRBD1. The CDR3 has 16 amino acids. CDR1 and CDR2 from the germline V gene are SGHRS and YFSETQ. With 3 bases clipped from V and 2 bases from J, the junction kept 8 bases outside the gene matches. The CDR3 is CASSSRGTGNNYGYTF. DNA for the CDR3: TGCGCCAGCAGCTCCCGAGGGACAGGGAACAACTATGGCTACACCTTC.

The chain combines TRBV4-3 with TRBJ1-6, with a tentative D call TRBD1 (6 bases). Trimming stripped 0 bases from V and 1 base from J, with 10 bases between. The length of the CDR3 is 17 residues. Germline V gene sequence: CDR1 LGHNA, CDR2 YSLEER. The CDR3 DNA reads TGCGCCAGCAGCCAAGATAGGGGGGGATCCTATAATTCACCCCTCCACTTT. Protein: CASSQDRGGSYNSPLHF.

This sequence joins TRBV5-6 and TRBJ2-3; D ambiguous. The germline V and J ends were trimmed by 5 bases and 2 bases, with 12 bases remaining between them. Germline assignment: CDR1 SGHDT and CDR2 YYEEEE. The CDR3 is made up of 14 amino acids. CDR3: CASSPRFTTDTQYF. The CDR3 nucleotides read TGTGCCAGCAGTCCCCGGTTCACCACAGATACGCAGTATTTT.

The CDR3 DNA follows: TGTGCCAGCAGCTTAGAACGGGGGGCCGCCTACGAGCAGTACTTC. It codes for CASSLERGAAYEQYF. The V gene is TRBV11-2, the J gene TRBJ2-7, with a weak D call TRBD2 (7 bases). Germline loops: CDR1 SGHAT, CDR2 FQNNGV. The V and J ends lost 0 bases and 2 bases respectively, with 11 bases between them. The CDR3 length is 15 residues.

The chain recombines TRBV19 with TRBJ2-7; TRBD2 aligns across 14 bases. With V trimmed by 3 bases and J by 7 bases, 5 bases remained unmatched. The length of the CDR3 is 15 residues. Looked up from germline, CDR1 is LNHDA and CDR2 is SQIVND (reference sequence). The CDR3 loop reads CASSIGLAGGAEQYF. The CDR3 DNA sequence: TGTGCCAGTAGTATCGGACTAGCGGGGGGTGCGGAGCAGTACTTC.

The genes are TRBV7-6 and TRBJ2-3, with TRBD1 as a possible D gene (5 bases). Looked up from germline, CDR1 is SGHVS and CDR2 is FNYEAQ. Deletions cut 0 bases from V and 2 bases from J, with 9 bases between. The CDR3 runs 15 residues. CDR3 region: CASSLAGVTTDTQYF. For the CDR3, the DNA is TGTGCCAGCAGCTTAGCAGGGGTGACCACAGATACGCAGTATTTT.

V usage is TRBV4-1 and J usage is TRBJ2-7, with 9 bases that match TRBD1. V shed 3 bases and J 4 bases; nucleotides not matched to a gene: 4. Germline V gives CDR1 MGHRA, CDR2 YSYEKL. The CDR3 is 14 residues long. This CDR3 is CASSQSDRGYEQYF. The CDR3 DNA reads as TGCGCCAGCAGCCAGTCGGACAGGGGTTACGAGCAGTACTTC.

This clone showed up just once. The V gene is TRBV6-5, the J gene TRBJ2-2; TRBD1 matches 9 bases. Germline V gene sequence: CDR1 MNHEY, CDR2 SVGAGI. Trimming cost V 6 bases and J 4 bases; bases outside gene matches: 6. This CDR3 comprises 15 residues. This CDR3 reads CASSRQGVVTGELFF. CDR3 DNA sequence: TGTGCCAGCAGCAGACAGGGGGTGGTCACCGGGGAGCTGTTTTTT.

The chain joins TRBV5-1 to TRBJ2-3; 10 nucleotides align to TRBD1. V shed 4 bases and J 3 bases; nucleotides not matched to a gene: 5. Germline V gene lookup returns CDR1 SGHRS and CDR2 YFSETQ. This CDR3 spans 15 amino acids. Here the CDR3 DNA reads TGCGCCAGCAGCGGGGGGACAGGGGAAACAGATACGCAGTATTTT. This gives the protein CASSGGTGETDTQYF.

This chain connects TRBV2 to TRBJ2-3; TRBD1 aligns across 9 bases. Germline-derived CDR1 and CDR2 are SNHLY and FYNNEI. The CDR3 is made up of 16 amino acids. V gave up 8 bases and J gave up 3 bases; unmatched junction bases: 12. In nucleotides, the CDR3 is TGTGCCAGCTATTATTTCAGGGACAGGGTTACAGATACGCAGTATTTT. Translation gives CASYYFRDRVTDTQYF. Together with reference TRBV2 and TRBJ2-3, the CDR3 gives the full variable domain: EPEVTQTPSHQVTQMGQEVILRCVPISNHLYFYWYRQILGQKVEFLVSFYNNEISEKSEIFDDQFSVERPDGSNFTLKIRSTKLEDSAMYFCASYYFRDRVTDTQYFGPGTRLTVL.

The J gene is TRBJ2-7, the V gene TRBV19; 9 bases fit TRBD1. The CDR3 is made up of 16 amino acids. Germline V lookup: CDR1 LNHDA, CDR2 SQIVND (reference sequence). Trimming at V came to 3 bases and at J to 1 base, leaving 7 bases not matched to a gene. The CDR3: CASSIGTGMGSYEQYF. For the CDR3, the DNA is TGTGCCAGTAGTATTGGGACAGGGATGGGGTCCTACGAGCAGTACTTC.

The chain recombines TRBV11-2 with TRBJ2-6, with D perhaps TRBD1 (6 bases). The germline CDR1 and CDR2 sequences are SGHAT and FQNNGV. The CDR3 length is 12 residues. V was trimmed by 3 bases and J by 11 bases, leaving 8 bases between them. The CDR3 protein is CASSFSGDVLTF. CDR3 coding DNA: TGTGCCAGCAGCTTTTCAGGGGACGTCCTGACTTTC.

The gene calls are TRBV4-1 and TRBJ2-7, with D possibly being TRBD2 (5 bases). CDR3 length equals 17 residues. Germline V gene data show CDR1 as MGHRA and CDR2 as YSYEKL. With 3 bases removed from V and 2 bases from J, the gap between germline ends came to 20 bases. In DNA form, the CDR3 reads TGCGCCAGCAGCCAGTCTAGCTTGGGCCTAGAAACCTACGAGCAGTACTTC. Translating gives CASSQSSLGLETYEQYF.

The chain recombines TRBV14 with TRBJ2-7; 7 nucleotides line up with TRBD2. Germline lookup yields CDR1 SGHDN and CDR2 FVKESK. The CDR3 covers 16 residues. The V and J ends lost 4 bases and 6 bases, in that order; junction bases with no gene match: 15. The CDR3 loop reads CASSRSSALAESEQYF. DNA for the CDR3: TGTGCCAGCAGCCGATCGTCGGCTCTAGCGGAGAGCGAGCAGTACTTC.

This chain links TRBV7-9 with TRBJ2-2; TRBD2 agrees at 11 bases. V shed 5 bases and J 7 bases; nucleotides not matched to a gene: 9. The CDR3 totals 16 residues. Germline CDR1 SEHNR, CDR2 FQNEAQ (reference sequence). The CDR3 nucleotides are TGTGCCAGCAGCCCCGGGACTAGCGGACTCAACGGGGAGCTGTTTTTT. Protein sequence: CASSPGTSGLNGELFF. Using reference TRBV7-9 and TRBJ2-2 for the parts outside the CDR3, the full variable domain is DTGVSQNPRHKITKRGQNVTFRCDPISEHNRLYWYRQTLGQGPEFLTYFQNEAQLEKSRLLSDRFSAERPKGSFSTLEIQRTEQGDSAMYLCASSPGTSGLNGELFFGEGSRLTVL.

The chain has TRBV6-5 and TRBJ1-2; a possible D gene is TRBD1 (6 bases). Trimming pared 6 bases from V and 5 bases from J, leaving 16 bases between. The germline gives CDR1 MNHEY, CDR2 SVGAGI. The CDR3 extends over 14 amino acids. CDR3 bases: TGTGCCAGCAGCGAGGGACACACAGTGTATGGCTACACCTTC. This gives the protein CASSEGHTVYGYTF.

The CDR3 sequence is CASSQQQMNTEAFF. The DNA of the CDR3 is TGTGCCAGCAGCCAGCAACAGATGAACACTGAAGCTTTCTTT. The chain is built from TRBV14 and TRBJ1-1; D not resolved. The CDR3 is 14 amino acids. CDR1 SGHDN and CDR2 FVKESK come from the germline V gene. V lost 3 bases to trimming and J lost 0 bases, with 8 bases between them.

The rearrangement links TRBV5-1 to TRBJ2-5; D unclear. Germline values: CDR1 SGHRS, CDR2 YFSETQ. V shed 1 base and J shed 5 bases, with 9 bases lying between them. The CDR3 is 13 amino acids. CDR3 DNA sequence: TGCGCCAGCAGCTTGCAGGTTCGGGAGACCCAGTACTTC. It codes for CASSLQVRETQYF.

This clone has only one observation. The V call is TRBV27, the J call TRBJ2-7, with 7 nucleotides matching TRBD1. The germline CDR1 and CDR2 sequences are MNHEY and SMNVEV (reference sequence). After removal of 4 bases from V and 3 bases from J, the junction contained 9 bases not matched to a gene. The CDR3 extends over 15 amino acids. The CDR3 spells CASSYRQGSVYEQYF. The CDR3 region has the DNA TGTGCCAGCAGTTACAGACAGGGATCGGTCTACGAGCAGTACTTC.

This clone was found once. The rearrangement uses TRBV19 and TRBJ1-1; the match to TRBD1 covers 7 bases. This CDR3 contains 17 residues. V was pared by 7 bases and J by 1 base, with 15 bases of the junction left unmatched. Germline V lookup: CDR1 LNHDA, CDR2 SQIVND (reference sequence). CDR3 sequence (DNA): TGTGCCAGTAAGGGGGCCCTTTACGGGGGACGGAACACTGAAGCTTTCTTT. Protein: CASKGALYGGRNTEAFF.

V is TRBV29-1 and J is TRBJ1-1; D is unresolved. V lost 5 bases, J lost 1 base, and 14 bases lay in between. This CDR3 has 14 amino acids. Germline CDR1 and CDR2: SQVTM and ANQGSEA. Here the CDR3 reads CSVTRGVRNTEAFF. In nucleotides, the CDR3 is TGCAGCGTTACCCGGGGAGTCCGGAACACTGAAGCTTTCTTT.